This TCR beta chain was sequenced during a study of immune evolution from preneoplasia to lung adenocarcinoma. General study findings and limits: Normal lung had highest clonality; later lesions appeared denser, more diverse.

The CDR3 contains 18 residues. Trimming stripped 2 bases from V and 1 base from J, with 17 bases between. Germline V CDR1 and CDR2: SGHVS, FQNEAQ. About this clone itself: What it binds is not known.

The table came from immunoSEQ multiplex PCR; TCRdb's copy has only in-frame clones and leaves some out. The sample lists several thousand clones, almost 80% seen once, with 9% to 9.5% in the top ten. The receptor was isolated from a donor aged 70 or over with lung adenocarcinoma. The V gene is TRBV7-8, the J gene TRBJ2-2; D may be TRBD1 (6 bases). The material sequenced was FFPE minimally invasive lung adenocarcinoma tissue. The DNA of the CDR3 is TGTGCCAGCAGCTTAAGGGCCGGGACACCCTTGAACACCGGGGAGCTGTTTTTT. Translated: CASSLRAGTPLNTGELFF. Full variable domain (rest looked up from reference TRBV7-8 and TRBJ2-2): GAGVSQSPRYKVAKRGQDVALRCDPISGHVSLFWYQQALGQGPEFLTYFQNEAQLDKSGLPSDRFFAERPEGSVSTLKIQRTQQEDSAVYLCASSLRAGTPLNTGELFFGEGSRLTVL.